Sequencing of this T cell receptor (beta chain) was carried out in a study of blood T cell repertoires in COVID-19 (dated by TCRdb to the early 2020s). General notes on the study: Collaborator samples came from the United States, Italy and Spain and covered acute and convalescent phases of COVID-19. The material from the prospective study consisted of cDNA or gDNA derived from T cells, B-cell-depleted T cells, or PBMCs. Deeply sampled blood TCRbeta repertoires from subjects exposed to, actively infected with, or recovered from COVID-19 were included in the dataset. A freely available public database, intended as a resource for researchers studying the immune response to SARS-CoV-2, is where the repertoires were released. The samples were drawn from the first 160 participants of the ongoing ImmuneRACE study and from some 1,300 subjects provided by 6 global collaborators. Sample metadata almost always included a de-identified subject ID, COVID-19 status, age in years and sex. Where available, HLA class I and class II types were obtained from metadata supplied by the sample provider rather than from assay-based typing.

From the cysteine up to the phenylalanine, the CDR3 has a length of 15 residues. Only the CDR3 portion is preserved as DNA: 45 bases, with reading frame beginning at the first base. CDR1 and CDR2 are read off the germline V gene as SGDLS and YYNGEE. V trim: 0 bases; J trim: 4 bases; unmatched bases: 4. The collaborating institutions used their own protocols to collect whole blood in K2EDTA tubes. Collaborator samples were shipped for TCRbeta analysis as frozen whole blood, isolated PBMCs, or DNA extracted from either sample type. The sample holds one count of this clone. It lacks a known antigen. Base qualities are missing; no much larger clone stands one base away. Other DNA sequences of this sample code for an identical CDR3. The research as a whole found: Clinical and demographic metadata were provided uncurated, with the amount varying by source and participant.

The immunoSEQ Assay, a bias-controlled multiplex PCR, was used to amplify TCRbeta CDR3 regions from genomic DNA. The paper's data handling went like this. Nucleated cell counts per sample were estimated from amplification of reference gene primers within the assay. To quantify the absolute abundance of each unique TCRbeta CDR3 rearrangement, sequence reads were collapsed and filtered. Productive Simpson clonality was computed per sample as the square root of Simpson's diversity index over productive rearrangements. TCRdb provides this immuneACCESS table in a form limited to in-frame rearrangements. Some clones are lacking; in checked studies, under half of them reflect an unresolved V gene, and why the rest are absent is not known. The V and J calls and the clone size are those of that table, but D and trimming were determined from the DNA. The sample data list 140,000 to 150,000 clones, and roughly 81% of these were observed just once. The ten top clones hold approximately 9.2% of the sample.

The TCR was taken from a human donor with acute or convalescent COVID-19. The donor label of this sample is uncertain. Source material: peripheral blood. The chain uses TRBV9 and TRBJ2-1; 7 nucleotides in the junction match TRBD1. The CDR3 region reads CASSVGAGGYNEQFF. The DNA is TGTGCCAGCAGCGTAGGTGCAGGGGGATACAATGAGCAGTTCTTC.